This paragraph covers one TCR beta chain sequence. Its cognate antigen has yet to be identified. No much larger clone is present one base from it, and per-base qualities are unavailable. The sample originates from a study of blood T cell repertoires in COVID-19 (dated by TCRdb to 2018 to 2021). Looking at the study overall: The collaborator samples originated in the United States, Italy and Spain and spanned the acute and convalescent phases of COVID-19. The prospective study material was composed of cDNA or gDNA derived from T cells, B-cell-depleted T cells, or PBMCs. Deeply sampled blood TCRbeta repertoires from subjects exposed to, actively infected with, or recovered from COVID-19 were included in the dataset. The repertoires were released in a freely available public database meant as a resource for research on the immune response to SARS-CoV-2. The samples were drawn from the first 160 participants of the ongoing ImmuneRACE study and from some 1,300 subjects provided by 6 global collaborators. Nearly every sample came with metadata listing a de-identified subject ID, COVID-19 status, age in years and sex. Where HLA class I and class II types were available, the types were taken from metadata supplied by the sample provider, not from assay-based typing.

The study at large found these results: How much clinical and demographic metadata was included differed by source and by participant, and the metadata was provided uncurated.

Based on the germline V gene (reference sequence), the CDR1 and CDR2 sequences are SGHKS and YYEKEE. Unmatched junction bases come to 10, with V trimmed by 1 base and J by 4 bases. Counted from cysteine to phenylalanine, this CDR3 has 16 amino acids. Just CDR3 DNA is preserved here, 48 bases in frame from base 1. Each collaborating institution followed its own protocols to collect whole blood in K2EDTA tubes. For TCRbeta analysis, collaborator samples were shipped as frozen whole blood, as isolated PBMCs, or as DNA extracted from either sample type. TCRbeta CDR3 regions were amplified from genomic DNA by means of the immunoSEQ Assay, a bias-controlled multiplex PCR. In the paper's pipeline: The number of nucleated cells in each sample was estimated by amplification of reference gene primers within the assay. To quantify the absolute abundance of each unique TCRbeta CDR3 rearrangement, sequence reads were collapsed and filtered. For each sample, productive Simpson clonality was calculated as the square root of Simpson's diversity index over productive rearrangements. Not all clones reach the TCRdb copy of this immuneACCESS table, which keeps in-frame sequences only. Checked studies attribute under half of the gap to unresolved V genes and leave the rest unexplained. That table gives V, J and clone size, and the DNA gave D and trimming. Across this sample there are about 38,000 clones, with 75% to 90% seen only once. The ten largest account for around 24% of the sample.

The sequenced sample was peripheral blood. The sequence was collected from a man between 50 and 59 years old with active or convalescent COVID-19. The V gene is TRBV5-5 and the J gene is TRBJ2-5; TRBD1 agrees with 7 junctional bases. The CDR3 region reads CASSLRPRGRGETQYF. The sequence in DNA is TGTGCCAGCAGCTTGAGACCAAGGGGGCGCGGAGAGACCCAGTACTTC.